What follows is one TCR beta chain and its context. This sample was included in a study of T cells in Graves' hyperthyroidism and ophthalmopathy. CDR1 is MNHEY and CDR2 is SMNVEV in the germline V gene (reference sequence). The CDR3 loop spans 15 amino acids. Trimming removed 3 bases from V and 6 bases from J; junction bases left unmatched: 5. Amplification of TCR beta CDR3 regions was performed using RNA transcripts as template. When the TCR CDR3 underwent first-round RT-PCR, the HTBI primer set was used. A single record per CDR3 protein comes from TCRdb applying MiXCR to the multiplex PCR reads. In the table there are a few hundred thousand distinct CDR3 sequences, about 14% of which are singletons.

The sequencing sample was made of blood. This receptor was taken from a woman aged 25 to 45 with Graves' ophthalmopathy. J is TRBJ2-2 and V is TRBV27; 9 nucleotides agree with TRBD2. The CDR3 DNA reads TGTGCCAGCAGTTTGCGGGGGGGCCCCGCCGGGGAGCTGTTTTTT. Amino acids: CASSLRGGPAGELFF.